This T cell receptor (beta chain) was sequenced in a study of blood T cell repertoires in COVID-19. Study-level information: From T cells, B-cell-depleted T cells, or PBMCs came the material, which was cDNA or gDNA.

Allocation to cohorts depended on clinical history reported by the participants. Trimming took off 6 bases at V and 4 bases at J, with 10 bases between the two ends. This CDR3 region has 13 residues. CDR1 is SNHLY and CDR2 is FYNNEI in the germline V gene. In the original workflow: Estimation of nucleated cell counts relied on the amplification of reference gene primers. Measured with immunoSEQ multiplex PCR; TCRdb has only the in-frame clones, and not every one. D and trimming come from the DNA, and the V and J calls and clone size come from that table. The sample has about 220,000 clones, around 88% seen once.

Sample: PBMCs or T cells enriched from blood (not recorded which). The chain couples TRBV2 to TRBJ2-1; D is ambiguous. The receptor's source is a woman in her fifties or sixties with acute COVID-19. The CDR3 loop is CASSLTGYNEQFF. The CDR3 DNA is TGTGCCAGCAGCCTGACGGGTTACAATGAGCAGTTCTTC.